This TCR beta chain originates from a study of cytomegalovirus exposure and HLA in healthy donors. Vbeta (60) and Jbeta (13) primers were used in the PCR. TCRdb's copy holds only in-frame clones and misses some; the assay was immunoSEQ multiplex PCR. The sample lists hundreds of thousands of clones; roughly 80% were seen once. Germline V gene lookup returns CDR1 SNHLY and CDR2 FYNNEI. This CDR3 spans 13 amino acids. V dropped 1 base and J dropped 0 bases, with 4 bases sitting between them. The origin of this receptor is a man aged 40-49 years in good health and CMV-seropositive. The J gene is TRBJ2-7, the V gene TRBV2; D remains ambiguous. Material: PBMCs. CDR3 sequence: CASSEVGSYEQYF. In nucleotides, the CDR3 is TGTGCCAGCAGTGAAGTCGGCTCCTACGAGCAGTACTTC.